Presented here are 27 T cell receptor beta chains from one specimen sequenced in a study of T cells in Graves' hyperthyroidism and ophthalmopathy. RNA transcripts were the template for amplifying TCR beta CDR3 regions. The study used the HTBI primer set for a first-round RT-PCR of the TCR CDR3. TCRdb re-analysed the multiplex PCR reads in MiXCR, keeping a single row per CDR3 protein. The sample includes roughly 750,000 distinct CDR3 sequences, around 17% of them seen just once. The source material was blood. The origin of the receptors is a man aged 18-30 years with Graves' hyperthyroidism.

This clonotype has ten or more counts. The chain combines TRBV15 with TRBJ1-1; D might be TRBD1 (6 bases). This CDR3 is built from 16 residues. Trimming took off 0 bases at V and 7 bases at J, with 18 bases between the two ends. Germline lookup yields CDR1 LNHNV and CDR2 YYDKDF (reference sequence). This chain's CDR3 is CATSRDFSDRSREAFF. The CDR3 DNA reads as TGTGCCACCAGCAGAGATTTCTCCGACAGGTCCCGTGAAGCTTTCTTT. The full variable domain, rest sourced from reference TRBV15 and TRBJ1-1, is DAMVIQNPRYQVTQFGKPVTLSCSQTLNHNVMYWYQQKSSQAPKLLFHYYDKDFNNEADTPDNFQSRRPNTSFCFLDIRSPGLGDTAMYLCATSRDFSDRSREAFFGQGTRLTVV.

This clonotype was found many times. The chain has TRBV28 and TRBJ2-7; 8 bases fit TRBD2. V dropped 6 bases and J dropped 0; count of bases not matched to a gene: 7. The CDR3 is made up of 15 amino acids. CDR1 MDHEN and CDR2 SYDVKM come from the germline V gene. CDR3 residues: CASRNVAGSSYEQYF. The CDR3 coding sequence is TGTGCCAGCAGGAATGTAGCGGGGAGCTCCTACGAGCAGTACTTC.

This clonotype is a singleton in its sample. The chain recombines TRBV9 with TRBJ1-6; possible D gene TRBD1, 6 bases. V lost 0 bases to trimming and J lost 9 bases, with 19 bases between them. The CDR3 covers 17 residues. Germline loops: CDR1 SGDLS, CDR2 YYNGEE. CDR3 DNA sequence: TGTGCCAGCAGCGTAGATGGGGATGAGGGGGTAGCTTCACCCCTCCACTTT. Translated, it gives CASSVDGDEGVASPLHF.

The chain recombines TRBV2 with TRBJ1-2, with 9 bases aligning to TRBD1. With V trimmed by 7 bases and J by 4 bases, 7 bases remained unmatched. The germline CDR1 and CDR2 sequences are SNHLY and FYNNEI. The CDR3 contains 14 residues. CDR3 DNA sequence: TGTGCCAGCACCCGGACAGGGGTTGGCTATGGCTACACCTTC. Protein: CASTRTGVGYGYTF. The full variable domain, its missing parts supplied by reference TRBV2 and TRBJ1-2, is EPEVTQTPSHQVTQMGQEVILRCVPISNHLYFYWYRQILGQKVEFLVSFYNNEISEKSEIFDDQFSVERPDGSNFTLKIRSTKLEDSAMYFCASTRTGVGYGYTFGSGTRLTVV.

The CDR3 DNA is TGTGCCAGCAGCCCGGGACTAGCGGGAGGCTATACGAACACCGGGGAGCTGTTTTTT. It translates to CASSPGLAGGYTNTGELFF. J is TRBJ2-2 and V is TRBV7-8, with 15 bases aligning to TRBD2. In germline, CDR1 is SGHVS, CDR2 FQNEAQ. Germline trimming cut 5 bases from V and 0 bases from J; bases unmatched to any gene: 7. The length of the CDR3 is 19 residues. Based on the CDR3 plus reference TRBV7-8 and TRBJ2-2, the full variable domain is GAGVSQSPRYKVAKRGQDVALRCDPISGHVSLFWYQQALGQGPEFLTYFQNEAQLDKSGLPSDRFFAERPEGSVSTLKIQRTQQEDSAVYLCASSPGLAGGYTNTGELFFGEGSRLTVL.

Ten or more counts support this clonotype. This chain links TRBV19 with TRBJ2-1; 12 bases are shared with TRBD2. Trimming cost V 3 bases and J 0 bases; bases outside gene matches: 9. CDR3 length: 19 amino acids. The germline CDR1 and CDR2 sequences are LNHDA and SQIVND (reference sequence). CDR3 sequence: CASSISSGRASLSYNEQFF. The CDR3 DNA sequence: TGTGCCAGTAGTATTTCTAGCGGGAGGGCCTCCCTCTCCTACAATGAGCAGTTCTTC.

This clonotype was counted at least ten times. This chain uses TRBV12-3 or TRBV12-4 with TRBJ2-1; D might be TRBD2 (7 bases). V dropped 2 bases and J dropped 6 bases, with 20 bases sitting between them. The CDR3 length is 17 residues. As DNA, the CDR3 is TGTGCCAGCAGTTTAATACAGGGACTTTGGGGGGGCAATGAGCAGTTCTTC. The encoded protein is CASSLIQGLWGGNEQFF.

This clonotype was recorded a few times. The gene calls are TRBV10-3 and TRBJ1-2, with D tentatively TRBD1 (6 bases). Trimming cost V 10 bases and J 6 bases, with 18 bases left between them. The CDR3 loop spans 13 amino acids. The germline gives CDR1 ENHRY, CDR2 SYGVKD. Here the CDR3 reads CATKQGSSHGYTF. For the CDR3, the DNA is TGTGCCACCAAGCAGGGGTCTTCCCATGGCTACACCTTC.

The CDR3 bases are TGTGCCAGCAGTGAAGGGTACAATCAGCCCCAGCATTTT. Protein product: CASSEGYNQPQHF. This sequence joins TRBV2 and TRBJ1-5; D unresolved. V was clipped by 1 base and J by 3 bases, with 4 bases between them. Germline values: CDR1 SNHLY, CDR2 FYNNEI. The CDR3 consists of 13 residues.

This clonotype occurred a few times. This sequence joins TRBV9 and TRBJ2-2, with D tentatively TRBD2 (5 bases). Trimming pared 4 bases from V and 6 bases from J, leaving 19 bases between. The CDR3 is 16 amino acids. Per germline, CDR1 SGDLS and CDR2 YYNGEE. The CDR3 sequence is CASSKLTLAGAGELFF. CDR3 DNA: TGTGCCAGCAGCAAACTGACTCTAGCCGGTGCCGGGGAGCTGTTTTTT.

The genes are TRBV3-1 and TRBJ1-6; D might be TRBD1 (6 bases). Trimming stripped 8 bases from V and 6 bases from J, with 11 bases between. Germline CDR1 reads LGHDT; CDR2 reads YNNKEL (reference sequence). The CDR3 runs 13 residues. CDR3 coding DNA: TGTGCCAGCGTCTCAGGGGTTAATTCACCCCTCCACTTT. As protein: CASVSGVNSPLHF.

This clonotype was counted many times. The chain has TRBV20-1 and TRBJ2-7, with D maybe TRBD2 (6 bases). Germline V gives CDR1 DFQATT, CDR2 SNEGSKA (reference sequence). The CDR3 contains 11 residues. Trimming stripped 6 bases from V and 6 bases from J, with 12 bases between. CDR3 DNA sequence: TGCAGTGCGCGGGACGGACTCGAGCAGTACTTC. Its translation: CSARDGLEQYF.

The chain uses TRBV27 and TRBJ2-2, with 9 bases identical to TRBD1. The CDR3 has 16 amino acids. The ends lost 2 bases at V and 6 bases at J; junction bases unmatched: 7. CDR1 and CDR2 from the germline V gene are MNHEY and SMNVEV (reference sequence). This CDR3 reads CASSLSGTGYPGELFF. In DNA form, the CDR3 reads TGTGCCAGCAGTTTAAGCGGGACAGGGTACCCCGGGGAGCTGTTTTTT.

This sequence joins TRBV7-8 and TRBJ2-4, with TRBD2 matching 9 bases. V trimming: 2 bases; J trimming: 1 base; junction bases outside the gene matches: 12. The V gene's germline CDR1 is SGHVS and CDR2 FQNEAQ. The CDR3 is made up of 19 amino acids. The CDR3 bases are TGTGCCAGCAGCTTATTACTGGCGGGAGGGGTTAAGGCCAAAAACATTCAGTACTTC. It encodes CASSLLLAGGVKAKNIQYF. Variable domain in full (rest from reference TRBV7-8 and TRBJ2-4): GAGVSQSPRYKVAKRGQDVALRCDPISGHVSLFWYQQALGQGPEFLTYFQNEAQLDKSGLPSDRFFAERPEGSVSTLKIQRTQQEDSAVYLCASSLLLAGGVKAKNIQYFGAGTRLSVL.

This clonotype appeared many times. The rearrangement links TRBV28 to TRBJ2-7; 7 nucleotides agree with TRBD1. The CDR3 spans 13 residues. The junction had 7 bases not matched to a gene; V was cut back by 8 bases and J by 3 bases. Germline lookup yields CDR1 MDHEN and CDR2 SYDVKM. The CDR3, as DNA: TGTGCCAGCGGAACGGGACAGCTCTACGAGCAGTACTTC. Residues: CASGTGQLYEQYF.

This clonotype appeared a few times. V is TRBV3-1 and J is TRBJ2-5, with 7 bases fitting TRBD2. Germline values: CDR1 LGHDT, CDR2 YNNKEL (reference sequence). The CDR3 sequence is 19 residues long. The trim removed 0 bases at V and 6 bases at J, leaving 19 bases unmatched. The CDR3 reads CASSQDLYVMSGIWKTQYF. The CDR3 coding sequence is TGTGCCAGCAGCCAAGATCTTTATGTGATGAGCGGGATTTGGAAGACCCAGTACTTC.

This clonotype was detected only once. This chain uses TRBV7-2 with TRBJ2-1; 8 positions agree with TRBD2. CDR1 is SGHTA and CDR2 is FQGNSA in the germline V gene. V lost 1 base, J lost 7 bases, and 6 bases stayed unmatched. The CDR3 contains 15 residues. In DNA form, the CDR3 reads TGTGCCAGCAGCTTAGGAGCGGGAGCGATTAATGAGCAGTTCTTC. Residues: CASSLGAGAINEQFF.

This clonotype was seen more than once but under ten times. The V and J genes are TRBV7-2 and TRBJ2-1; possibly TRBD1 for D (6 bases). V lost 5 bases and J 2 bases, leaving 16 bases between the germline ends. CDR1 is SGHTA, CDR2 FQGNSA, per germline. The length of the CDR3 is 16 residues. CDR3 residues: CASSLYGTPPYNEQFF. The CDR3 nucleotides read TGTGCCAGCAGCCTATACGGGACACCGCCCTACAATGAGCAGTTCTTC. The full variable domain, in which reference TRBV7-2 and TRBJ2-1 provide the parts outside the CDR3, is GAGVSQSPSNKVTEKGKDVELRCDPISGHTALYWYRQSLGQGLEFLIYFQGNSAPDKSGLPSDRFSAERTGGSVSTLTIQRTQQEDSAVYLCASSLYGTPPYNEQFFGPGTRLTVL.

This clonotype was found many times. J is TRBJ1-2 and V is TRBV12-3 or TRBV12-4; D uncertain. Trimming shortened V by 5 bases and J by 0 bases, and 10 bases separated the two germline ends. This CDR3 region has 14 residues. The chain's CDR3 is CASSVSLANYGYTF. In DNA, the CDR3 is TGTGCCAGCAGTGTCAGCCTAGCTAACTATGGCTACACCTTC.

J is TRBJ2-1 and V is TRBV9; D unclear. Germline V gene sequence: CDR1 SGDLS, CDR2 YYNGEE. The ends were cut back, 3 bases at V and 3 bases at J, with 10 bases in the middle. This CDR3 has 14 amino acids. For the CDR3, the DNA is TGTGCCAGCAGCGGCGGAACCAACTACAATGAGCAGTTCTTC. Amino acids: CASSGGTNYNEQFF.

This clonotype came up a few times. The gene calls are TRBV19 and TRBJ2-7; perhaps TRBD1 as D (6 bases). V dropped 5 bases and J dropped 2 bases, with 16 bases sitting between them. Germline loops: CDR1 LNHDA, CDR2 SQIVND (reference sequence). CDR3 length: 15 residues. CDR3 amino acids: CASSLRRTVPYEQYF. CDR3 in DNA: TGTGCCAGTAGTCTTCGACGGACAGTTCCCTACGAGCAGTACTTC.

This clonotype has a count of ten or more. The V and J genes are TRBV29-1 and TRBJ1-2; possibly TRBD1 for D (5 bases). The ends were cut back, 3 bases at V and 2 bases at J, with 7 bases in the middle. CDR1 and CDR2 from the germline V gene are SQVTM and ANQGSEA. This CDR3 has 12 amino acids. CDR3 protein: CSVEAGNYGYTF. Written as DNA, the CDR3 is TGCAGCGTTGAGGCAGGGAACTATGGCTACACCTTC.

This clonotype was counted at least ten times. The chain joins TRBV7-2 to TRBJ1-2; 8 bases agree with TRBD1. The CDR3 has 17 amino acids. The trim removed 5 bases at V and 4 bases at J, leaving 15 bases unmatched. Germline values: CDR1 SGHTA, CDR2 FQGNSA. In nucleotides, the CDR3 is TGTGCCAGCAGCCGCCGGGACAGGAGCCAGTTGGGCTATGGCTACACCTTC. Encoded protein: CASSRRDRSQLGYGYTF.

This rearrangement joins TRBV5-1 to TRBJ2-7; 8 bases are a match to TRBD1. This CDR3 region has 13 residues. Germline assignment: CDR1 SGHRS and CDR2 YFSETQ. The V gene end was trimmed by 2 bases and the J gene end by 6 bases; junction bases not matched to a gene: 4. CDR3 in amino acids: CASSFWTGIEQYF. The CDR3 bases are TGCGCCAGCAGCTTTTGGACAGGGATCGAGCAGTACTTC.

The sample holds many counts of this clonotype. The gene calls are TRBV29-1 and TRBJ2-3, with 10 bases matching TRBD2. The V gene end was trimmed by 6 bases and the J gene end by 8 bases; junction bases not matched to a gene: 14. Germline V gene lookup returns CDR1 SQVTM and CDR2 ANQGSEA. The CDR3 runs 15 residues. The CDR3 is CSVATEASGRGTQYF. Here the CDR3 DNA reads TGCAGCGTCGCGACCGAGGCTAGCGGGAGAGGTACGCAGTATTTT.

V usage is TRBV4-1 and J usage is TRBJ1-5; 7 bases are a match to TRBD1. The junction had 5 bases not matched to a gene; V was cut back by 1 base and J by 5 bases. Germline V gives CDR1 MGHRA, CDR2 YSYEKL. The CDR3 runs to 15 residues. DNA for the CDR3: TGCGCCAGCAGCCAAGGCGGGACAGCTTATCAGCCCCAGCATTTT. It encodes CASSQGGTAYQPQHF.

This clonotype was picked up many times. The chain has TRBV20-1 and TRBJ2-5; 7 bases map to TRBD1. Trimming at V came to 6 bases and at J to 5 bases, leaving 12 bases not matched to a gene. This CDR3 region has 14 residues. The V gene's germline CDR1 is DFQATT and CDR2 SNEGSKA (reference sequence). The CDR3 is CSANQRRGFETQYF. The CDR3 region has the DNA TGCAGTGCCAACCAGCGCAGGGGGTTCGAGACCCAGTACTTC.